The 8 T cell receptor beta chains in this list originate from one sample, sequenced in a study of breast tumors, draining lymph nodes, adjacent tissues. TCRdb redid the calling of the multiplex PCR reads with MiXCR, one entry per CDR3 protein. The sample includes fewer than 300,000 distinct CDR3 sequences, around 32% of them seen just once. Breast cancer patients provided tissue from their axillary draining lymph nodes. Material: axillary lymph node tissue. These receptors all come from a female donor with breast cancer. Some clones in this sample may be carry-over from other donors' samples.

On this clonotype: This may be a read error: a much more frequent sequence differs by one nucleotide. The CDR3 DNA follows: TGCAGCGTGGCCCAAGGAGGCGGGAACACTGAAGCTTCCTTT. As protein: CSVAQGGGNTEASF. The rearrangement links TRBV29-1 to TRBJ1-1; unclear D gene. This CDR3 is 14 amino acids long. Per the germline V gene, CDR1 is SQVTM and CDR2 is ANQGSEA.

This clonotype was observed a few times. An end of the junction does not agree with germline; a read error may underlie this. The CDR3 region is CASSRAQADYDYTF. The DNA of the CDR3 is TGTGCCAGCAGCCGAGCCCAGGCAGATTATGACTACACCTTC. The chain recombines TRBV5-4 with TRBJ1-2, with D unclear. The CDR3 contains 14 residues. The germline gives CDR1 SGHNT, CDR2 YYREEE (reference sequence). The full variable domain, its missing parts supplied by reference TRBV5-4 and TRBJ1-2, is ETGVTQSPTHLIKTRGQQVTLRCSSQSGHNTVSWYQQALGQGPQFIFQYYREEENGRGNFPPRFSGLQFPNYSSELNVNALELDDSALYLCASSRAQADYDYTFGSGTRLTVV.

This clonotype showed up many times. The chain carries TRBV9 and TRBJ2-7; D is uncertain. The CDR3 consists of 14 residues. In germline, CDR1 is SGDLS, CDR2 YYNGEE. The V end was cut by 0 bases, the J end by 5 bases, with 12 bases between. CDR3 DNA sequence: TGTGCCAGCAGCGTAGGAAGGGTTGGGAACGAGCAGTACTTC. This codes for CASSVGRVGNEQYF.

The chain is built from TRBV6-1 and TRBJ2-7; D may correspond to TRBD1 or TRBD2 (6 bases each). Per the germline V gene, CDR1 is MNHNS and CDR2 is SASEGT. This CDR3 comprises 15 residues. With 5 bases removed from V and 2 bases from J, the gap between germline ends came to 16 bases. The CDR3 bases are TGTGCCAGCAGTCAACGGGGGTGGGGGCCCTACGAGCAGTACTTC. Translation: CASSQRGWGPYEQYF.

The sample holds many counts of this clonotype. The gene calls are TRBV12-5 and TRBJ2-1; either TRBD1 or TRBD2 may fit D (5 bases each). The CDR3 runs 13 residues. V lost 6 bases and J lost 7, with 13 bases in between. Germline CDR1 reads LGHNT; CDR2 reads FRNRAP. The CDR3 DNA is TGTGCTAGTGGCCCGGGGACCTCTAATGAGCAGTTCTTC. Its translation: CASGPGTSNEQFF.

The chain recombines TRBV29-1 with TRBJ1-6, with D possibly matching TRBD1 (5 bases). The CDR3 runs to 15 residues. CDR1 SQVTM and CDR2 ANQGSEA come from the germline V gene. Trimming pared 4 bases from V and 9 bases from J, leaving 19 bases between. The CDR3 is CSVAQGREGGSPLHF. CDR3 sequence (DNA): TGCAGCGTTGCGCAGGGCCGGGAAGGCGGTTCACCCCTCCACTTT.

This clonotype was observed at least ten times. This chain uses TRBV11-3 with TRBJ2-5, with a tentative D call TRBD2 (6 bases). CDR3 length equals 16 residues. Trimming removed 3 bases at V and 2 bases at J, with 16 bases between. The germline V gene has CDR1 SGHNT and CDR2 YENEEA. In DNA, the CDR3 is TGTGCCAGCAGCTTGGATAGCGGCGGCGAGCAAGAGACCCAGTACTTC. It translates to CASSLDSGGEQETQYF.

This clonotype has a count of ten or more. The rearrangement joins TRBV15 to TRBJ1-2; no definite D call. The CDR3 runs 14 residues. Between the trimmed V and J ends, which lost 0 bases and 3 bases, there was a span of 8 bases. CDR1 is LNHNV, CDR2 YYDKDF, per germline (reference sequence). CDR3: CATSRDPTDYGYTF. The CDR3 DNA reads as TGTGCCACCAGCAGAGACCCGACGGACTATGGCTACACCTTC.